The 5 T cell receptor beta chains below were found in one sample sequenced in a study of OX40 agonist ivuxolimab in advanced cancers. Here immunoSEQ multiplex PCR was the method, and the copy in TCRdb shows in-frame clones only, minus some. The data hold 74,000 or so clones, with 85% observed a single time. Material: CD4+ or CD8+ T cells sorted from blood, obtained in a trial of the OX40 agonist ivuxolimab. The receptors here all came from an adult with an advanced solid tumor such as melanoma, head and neck, liver or kidney cancer.

The chain employs TRBV19 and TRBJ2-5; the D is unclear. The CDR3 sequence is 12 residues long. Germline V gene lookup returns CDR1 LNHDA and CDR2 SQIVND (reference sequence). V gave up 4 bases and J gave up 5 bases, with 8 bases separating them. The CDR3 bases are TGTGCCAGTAGTACCCCCGGGGAGACCCAGTACTTC. It is translated as CASSTPGETQYF.

V and J are TRBV10-3 and TRBJ2-3, with 8 bases fitting TRBD2. Germline values: CDR1 ENHRY, CDR2 SYGVKD. CDR3 length: 16 residues. The V and J ends lost 0 bases and 2 bases, in that order; junction bases with no gene match: 4. Here the CDR3 reads CAISESIGRDTDTQYF. DNA for the CDR3: TGTGCCATCAGTGAGTCGATCGGGAGGGACACAGATACGCAGTATTTT.

The rearrangement links TRBV28 to TRBJ2-7; 7 positions agree with TRBD1. The CDR3 loop spans 12 amino acids. Germline CDR1 and CDR2: MDHEN and SYDVKM. Trimming took 6 bases from V and 6 from J; bases not matched to a gene: 5. The DNA of the CDR3 is TGTGCCAGCAGGGCGACAGGGCTCGAGCAGTACTTC. It codes for CASRATGLEQYF.

This clone was detected a few times. This sequence joins TRBV2 and TRBJ1-6; TRBD1 matches at 7 bases. This CDR3 has 14 amino acids. V was clipped by 6 bases and J by 10 bases; unmatched bases: 9. Per the germline V gene, CDR1 is SNHLY and CDR2 is FYNNEI. DNA of the CDR3: TGTGCCAGCAGGTCCGGGACAGATGGATCACCCCTCCACTTT. Protein: CASRSGTDGSPLHF.

This clone was found a few times. This chain links TRBV7-2 with TRBJ1-5; TRBD1 agrees at 8 bases. The CDR3 is 18 residues long. The V segment lost 5 bases and the J segment 0 bases; nucleotides outside the gene matches: 12. Germline loops: CDR1 SGHTA, CDR2 FQGNSA. The CDR3 reads CASSIGTGYFYSNQPQHF. As DNA, the CDR3 is TGTGCCAGCAGCATAGGGACAGGTTATTTTTATAGCAATCAGCCCCAGCATTTT.